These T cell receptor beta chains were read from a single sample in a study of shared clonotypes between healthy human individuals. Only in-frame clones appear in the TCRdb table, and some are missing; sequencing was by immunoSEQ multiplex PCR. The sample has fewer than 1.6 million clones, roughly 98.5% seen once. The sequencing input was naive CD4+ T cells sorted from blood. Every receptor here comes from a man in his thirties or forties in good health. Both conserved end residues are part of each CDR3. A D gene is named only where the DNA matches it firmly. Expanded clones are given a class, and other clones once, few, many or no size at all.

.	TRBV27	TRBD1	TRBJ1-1	CASSSTGGPNTEAFF	TGTGCCAGCAGTTCAACAGGGGGCCCGAACACTGAAGCTTTCTTT
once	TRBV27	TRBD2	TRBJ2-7	CASSWVLAGVYEQYF	TGTGCCAGCAGTTGGGTGCTAGCGGGGGTCTACGAGCAGTACTTC
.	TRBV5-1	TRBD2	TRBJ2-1	CASRKLAGVVDEQFF	TGCGCCAGCAGAAAGCTAGCGGGAGTAGTGGATGAGCAGTTCTTC
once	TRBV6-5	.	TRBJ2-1	CASSYSMFGRSPEQFF	TGTGCCAGCAGTTACTCGATGTTCGGGAGAAGTCCCGAGCAGTTCTTC
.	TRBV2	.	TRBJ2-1	CASRLRSYNEQFF	TGTGCCAGCAGACTCCGCTCCTACAATGAGCAGTTCTTC
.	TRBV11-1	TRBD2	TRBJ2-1	CASSLLAGVYNEQFF	TGTGCCAGCAGCTTACTAGCGGGAGTTTACAATGAGCAGTTCTTC
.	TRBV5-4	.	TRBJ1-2	CASSLVGGAQIGGYTF	TGTGCCAGCAGCTTGGTAGGGGGGGCGCAGATTGGAGGCTACACCTTC
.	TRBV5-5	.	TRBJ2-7	CASSLGGQFYEQYF	TGTGCCAGCAGCTTGGGTGGGCAGTTCTACGAGCAGTACTTC
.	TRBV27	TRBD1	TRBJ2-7	CASSSLGQVQREQYF	TGTGCCAGCAGTTCCCTAGGACAGGTCCAGCGCGAGCAGTACTTC
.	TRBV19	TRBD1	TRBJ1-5	CASRSGGGGNQPQHF	TGTGCCAGTAGGTCAGGGGGCGGCGGCAATCAGCCCCAGCATTTT
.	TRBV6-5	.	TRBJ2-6	CASSYDRSGANVLTF	TGTGCCAGCAGTTACGACCGATCTGGGGCCAACGTCCTGACTTTC
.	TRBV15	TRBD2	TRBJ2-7	CATSSEQTGTSGYSYEQYF	TGTGCCACCAGCAGTGAGCAAACCGGGACTAGCGGTTACTCCTACGAGCAGTACTTC
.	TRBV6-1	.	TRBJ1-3	CASSEKTGSSGNTIYF	TGTGCCAGCAGTGAAAAGACGGGGAGCTCTGGAAACACCATATATTTT
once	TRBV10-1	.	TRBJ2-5	CASSVGSQETQYF	TGCGCCAGCAGTGTGGGCAGTCAAGAGACCCAGTACTTC
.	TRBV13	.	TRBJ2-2	CASSLRNTGELFF	TGTGCCAGCAGCTTACGGAACACCGGGGAGCTGTTTTTT
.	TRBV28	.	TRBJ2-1	CASSFPVERSIIF	TGTGCCAGCAGTTTCCCCGTGGAGCGGTCAATAATCTTC
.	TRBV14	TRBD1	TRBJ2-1	CASTKGQGSYNEQFF	TGTGCCAGCACCAAGGGACAGGGATCCTACAATGAGCAGTTCTTC
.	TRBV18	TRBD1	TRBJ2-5	CASSPLGPSHRGRRETQYF	TGTGCCAGCTCACCACTCGGACCTTCTCACAGGGGGCGACGAGAGACCCAGTACTTC
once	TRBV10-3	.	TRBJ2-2	CAISPSGQGNTGELFF	TGTGCCATCAGTCCGAGTGGGCAGGGGAACACCGGGGAGCTGTTTTTT
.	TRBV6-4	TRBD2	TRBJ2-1	CASSEPAGTSVDEQFF	TGTGCCAGCAGTGAGCCCGCTGGGACTAGTGTAGATGAGCAGTTCTTC
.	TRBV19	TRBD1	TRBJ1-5	CASSTIGRGGNQPQHF	TGTGCCAGTAGTACTATCGGCAGGGGGGGCAATCAGCCCCAGCATTTT
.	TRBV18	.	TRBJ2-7	CASSPGGSYEQYF	TGTGCCAGCTCACCGGGGGGCTCCTACGAGCAGTACTTC
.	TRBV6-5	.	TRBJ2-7	CASSQTSYEQYF	TGTGCCAGCAGCCAGACATCCTACGAGCAGTACTTC